One and the same sample provided the 18 T cell receptor beta chains below, sequenced in a study of T cell repertoires in cytomegalovirus infection. TCRdb analysed the reads with MiXCR anew, one entry per CDR3 protein. In the table there are about 900,000 distinct CDR3 sequences, roughly 30% of which are singletons. Their antigens are not known. The sequencing used cultured CD8+ T cells from PBMCs, collected from culture after CMV antigen stimulation. These receptors were obtained from a human donor in good health (CMV status not recorded). Some clones in this sample may be carry-over from other donors' samples.

The sample holds a few counts of this clonotype. This chain links TRBV7-8 with TRBJ2-7, with 7 nucleotides matching TRBD2. The CDR3 loop spans 14 amino acids. V gave up 4 bases and J gave up 2 bases; unmatched junction bases: 5. Germline V gene lookup returns CDR1 SGHVS and CDR2 FQNEAQ. CDR3 sequence reads: CASSSTSAPYEQYF. The CDR3 nucleotides are TGTGCCAGCAGCTCCACTAGCGCTCCCTACGAGCAGTACTTC.

This chain uses TRBV7-6 with TRBJ2-1, with 7 positions matching TRBD2. This CDR3 has 15 residues. Trimming cost V 5 bases and J 4 bases; bases outside gene matches: 8. CDR1 is SGHVS and CDR2 is FNYEAQ in the germline V gene. The CDR3 region is CASSRLGTNYNEQFF. The CDR3 region has the DNA TGTGCCAGCAGCCGTTTGGGGACTAATTACAATGAGCAGTTCTTC.

The gene calls are TRBV5-1 and TRBJ2-2, with a tentative D call TRBD1 (5 bases). CDR1 and CDR2 (germline): SGHRS, YFSETQ. The CDR3 length is 18 residues. Trimming shortened V by 2 bases and J by 4 bases, and 21 bases separated the two germline ends. The CDR3 protein is CASSFWARESSSTGELFF. In DNA form, the CDR3 reads TGCGCCAGCAGCTTCTGGGCCAGGGAATCCTCCAGCACCGGGGAGCTGTTTTTT. The complete variable domain, with remaining parts taken from reference TRBV5-1 and TRBJ2-2, reads KAGVTQTPRYLIKTRGQQVTLSCSPISGHRSVSWYQQTPGQGLQFLFEYFSETQRNKGNFPGRFSGRQFSNSRSEMNVSTLELGDSALYLCASSFWARESSSTGELFFGEGSRLTVL.

In nucleotides, the CDR3 is TGTGCCAGCAGGCCGACCTGGCCTAAGTCAAATGAGCAGTTCTTC. The encoded protein is CASRPTWPKSNEQFF. V gene TRBV2 combines with J gene TRBJ2-1; D not certain. CDR3 size: 15 residues. Germline lookup yields CDR1 SNHLY and CDR2 FYNNEI. Trimming took off 6 bases at V and 7 bases at J, with 19 bases between the two ends.

This clonotype was counted between two and nine times. The rearrangement joins TRBV7-9 to TRBJ2-1; 9 positions agree with TRBD2. Germline CDR1 and CDR2: SEHNR and FQNEAQ (reference sequence). The CDR3 totals 13 residues. Trimming took 3 bases from V and 8 from J; bases not matched to a gene: 2. The CDR3 DNA sequence: TGTGCCAGCAGCTTTACTAGCGGGTATGAGCAGTTCTTC. Amino acids: CASSFTSGYEQFF. The variable domain in full, completed from reference TRBV7-9 and TRBJ2-1, reads DTGVSQNPRHKITKRGQNVTFRCDPISEHNRLYWYRQTLGQGPEFLTYFQNEAQLEKSRLLSDRFSAERPKGSFSTLEIQRTEQGDSAMYLCASSFTSGYEQFFGPGTRLTVL.

This clonotype appeared once. This chain connects TRBV19 to TRBJ2-7; D is perhaps TRBD1 or TRBD2 (5 bases each). CDR3 length: 14 amino acids. Deletions cut 4 bases from V and 2 bases from J, with 12 bases between. The germline V gene has CDR1 LNHDA and CDR2 SQIVND (reference sequence). This CDR3 is CASSTRDGAYEQYV. Here the CDR3 DNA reads TGTGCCAGTAGTACCCGGGACGGCGCCTACGAGCAGTACGTC.

This clonotype was seen a few times. The chain combines TRBV28 with TRBJ1-1; perhaps TRBD1 as D (5 bases). The germline V gene has CDR1 MDHEN and CDR2 SYDVKM. This CDR3 comprises 14 residues. Trimming pared 8 bases from V and 4 bases from J, leaving 17 bases between. The CDR3 protein is CASSEGDRFTEAFF. The CDR3 DNA reads as TGTGCCAGCTCTGAAGGGGATAGGTTCACTGAAGCTTTCTTT. Combining the CDR3 with reference TRBV28 and TRBJ1-1 gives the whole variable domain DVKVTQSSRYLVKRTGEKVFLECVQDMDHENMFWYRQDPGLGLRLIYFSYDVKMKEKGDIPEGYSVSREKKERFSLILESASTNQTSMYLCASSEGDRFTEAFFGQGTRLTVV.

Ten or more counts support this clonotype. This chain links TRBV7-6 with TRBJ2-3, with 8 bases matching TRBD1. The length of the CDR3 is 16 residues. Germline V gives CDR1 SGHVS, CDR2 FNYEAQ. The ends lost 1 base at V and 1 base at J; junction bases unmatched: 4. The CDR3 protein is CASSLVTGDRTDTQYF. The CDR3 DNA reads TGTGCCAGCAGCTTAGTGACAGGGGATCGCACAGATACGCAGTATTTT.

The gene calls are TRBV7-4 and TRBJ1-3; possible D gene TRBD1, 6 bases. Trimming stripped 7 bases from V and 0 bases from J, with 19 bases between. Germline-derived CDR1 and CDR2 are SGHVT and SQSDAQ. The CDR3 sequence is 17 residues long. This chain's CDR3 is CASTPTTGLNSGNTIYF. The CDR3 DNA reads TGTGCCAGCACCCCGACTACAGGGCTGAACTCTGGAAACACCATATATTTT.

Only one count was recorded for this clonotype. The chain links TRBV11-2 to TRBJ2-7; 10 bases match TRBD1. The J segment lost 2 bases and the V segment lost 3 bases, leaving 4 bases of the junction unmatched. The CDR3 contains 15 residues. Looked up from germline, CDR1 is SGHAT and CDR2 is FQNNGV. CDR3 region: CASSFFGTGAYEQYF. CDR3 coding DNA: TGTGCCAGCAGCTTTTTCGGGACAGGGGCCTACGAGCAGTACTTC. The full variable domain, rest sourced from reference TRBV11-2 and TRBJ2-7, is EAGVAQSPRYKIIEKRQSVAFWCNPISGHATLYWYQQILGQGPKLLIQFQNNGVVDDSQLPKDRFSAERLKGVDSTLKIQPAKLEDSAVYLCASSFFGTGAYEQYFGPGTRLTVT.

The table lists this clonotype with a few counts. This chain joins TRBV7-9 and TRBJ1-4; no clear D gene. The CDR3 totals 16 residues. From germline, CDR1 is SEHNR and CDR2 FQNEAQ (reference sequence). The germline V and J ends were trimmed by 2 bases and 0 bases, with 10 bases remaining between them. The CDR3 loop reads CASSLSQAATNEKLFF. The CDR3, as DNA: TGTGCCAGCAGCTTAAGTCAGGCCGCAACTAATGAAAAACTGTTTTTT.

This clonotype was seen many times. The chain combines TRBV7-2 with TRBJ1-6; 7 bases line up with TRBD1. CDR3 length: 14 amino acids. Trimming took 5 bases from V and 9 from J; bases not matched to a gene: 7. Germline V lookup: CDR1 SGHTA, CDR2 FQGNSA. CDR3 region: CASSAEDRRSPLHF. The CDR3 DNA reads TGTGCCAGCAGCGCAGAGGACAGGCGTTCACCCCTCCACTTT.

The chain links TRBV10-3 to TRBJ1-1; tentative D call: TRBD1 (6 bases). Germline-derived CDR1 and CDR2 are ENHRY and SYGVKD. The CDR3 totals 13 residues. V was pared by 6 bases and J by 1 base, with 9 bases between. CDR3 residues: CAIRGQSNTEAFF. CDR3 DNA: TGTGCCATCAGAGGACAGTCGAACACTGAAGCTTTCTTT.

This clonotype was seen a handful of times. The genes are TRBV14 and TRBJ2-7; tentative D call: TRBD2 (5 bases). Trimming stripped 3 bases from V and 5 bases from J, with 11 bases between. The CDR3 consists of 13 residues. The germline V gene has CDR1 SGHDN and CDR2 FVKESK. CDR3 coding DNA: TGTGCCAGCAGCCAGAGGCGGGTCCACGAGCAGTACTTC. Translation gives CASSQRRVHEQYF. The whole variable domain, filled in from reference TRBV14 and TRBJ2-7, reads EAGVTQFPSHSVIEKGQTVTLRCDPISGHDNLYWYRRVMGKEIKFLLHFVKESKQDESGMPNNRFLAERTGGTYSTLKVQPAELEDSGVYFCASSQRRVHEQYFGPGTRLTVT.

This clonotype showed up just a few times. The chain is built from TRBV7-9 and TRBJ1-6, with unresolved D. Germline V gives CDR1 SEHNR, CDR2 FQNEAQ (reference sequence). Trimming took 4 bases from V and 10 from J, leaving 17 bases between them. The CDR3 sequence is 15 residues long. CDR3 amino acids: CASSSPVEEGSPLHF. CDR3 coding DNA: TGTGCCAGCAGCTCCCCGGTCGAGGAGGGCTCACCCCTCCACTTT.

In its sample, this clonotype was seen a few times. The rearrangement joins TRBV19 to TRBJ2-4, with 7 bases identical to TRBD1. There are 19 residues in the CDR3. Germline assignment: CDR1 LNHDA and CDR2 SQIVND (reference sequence). Trimming at V came to 3 bases and at J to 2 bases, leaving 16 bases not matched to a gene. In nucleotides, the CDR3 is TGTGCCAGTAGTATGGTGCAGGGGGAGCTCGGGACCACCAAAAACATTCAGTACTTC. It encodes CASSMVQGELGTTKNIQYF.

In its sample, this clonotype was seen a few times. The chain has TRBV4-1 and TRBJ1-1; D gene ambiguous. The CDR3 has 17 residues. Germline V lookup: CDR1 MGHRA, CDR2 YSYEKL. The V end lost 3 bases, the J end lost 3 bases, and 20 bases lay between the germline ends. The CDR3 DNA reads as TGCGCCAGCAGCCATACTCTCAACTCCCAACTCGACACTGAAGCTTTCTTT. Residues: CASSHTLNSQLDTEAFF.

The chain links TRBV7-2 to TRBJ1-1, with TRBD1 identical over 7 bases. This CDR3 contains 13 residues. Germline CDR1 SGHTA, CDR2 FQGNSA. After removal of 5 bases from V and 6 bases from J, the junction contained 6 bases not matched to a gene. Here the CDR3 DNA reads TGTGCCAGCAGCAAGAGACAGGGCCCTGAAGCTTTCTTT. Protein: CASSKRQGPEAFF.